What follows describes a single T cell receptor (beta chain). The data are from a study of shared clonotypes between healthy human individuals. The wider study: Three plates were used per donor for CD4 naive, three for CD4 memory, two for CD8 naive and one for CD8 memory.

Looked up from germline, CDR1 is SGHNT and CDR2 is YENEEA. Trimming cost V 1 base and J 1 base, with 7 bases left between them. The CDR3 length is 14 residues. The method was immunoSEQ multiplex PCR; TCRdb's version includes in-frame clones alone and lacks a portion of them. This sample has over a million clones, with around 78% found just once. The chain carries TRBV11-3 and TRBJ1-1, with D unclear. Sample: memory CD4+ T cells from PBMCs. As to subset: CD45RA-negative fraction. This sequence originates from a man between 18 and 29 years old in good health. Some clones in this sample may be carry-over from other donors' samples. Here the CDR3 DNA reads TGTGCCAGCAGCTTAGGGGCAGCGAACACTGAAGCTTTCTTT. It is translated as CASSLGAANTEAFF.